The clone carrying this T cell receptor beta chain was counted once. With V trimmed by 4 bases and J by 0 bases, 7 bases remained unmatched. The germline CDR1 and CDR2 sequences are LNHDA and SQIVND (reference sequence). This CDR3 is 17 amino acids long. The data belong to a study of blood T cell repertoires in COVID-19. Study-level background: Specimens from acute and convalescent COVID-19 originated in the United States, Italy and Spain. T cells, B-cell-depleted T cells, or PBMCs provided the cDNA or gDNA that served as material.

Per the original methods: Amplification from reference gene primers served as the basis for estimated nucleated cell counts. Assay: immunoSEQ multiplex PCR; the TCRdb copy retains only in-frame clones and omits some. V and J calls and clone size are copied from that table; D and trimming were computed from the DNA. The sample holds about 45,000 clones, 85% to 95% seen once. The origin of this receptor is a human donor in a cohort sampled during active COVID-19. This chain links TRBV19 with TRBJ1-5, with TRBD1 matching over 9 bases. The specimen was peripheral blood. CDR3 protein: CASSRIRTGDSNQPQHF. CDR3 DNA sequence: TGTGCCAGTAGTAGAATTCGGACAGGGGATAGCAATCAGCCCCAGCATTTT.